The rows below give T cell receptor beta chains drawn from one sample of a study of T cells after yellow fever vaccination. TCRdb independently ran MiXCR on the 5' RACE reads; one entry per CDR3 protein. The sample has a few hundred thousand distinct CDR3 sequences; roughly 5% are singletons. Sequenced material: CD4+ T cells sorted from PBMCs, taken on the day of the yellow fever booster vaccination. The source of these receptors is a man younger than 35 who received the YFV17D yellow fever vaccine. Each CDR3 is given with its conserved first and last residue. The order of the fields is V gene, D gene, J gene, clone size, CDR3 protein, CDR3 DNA. A D gene is named only where the DNA matches it firmly. Expanded clones are given a class, and other clones once, few, many or no size at all.

v_call: TRBV6-2/TRBV6-3
d_call: TRBD1
j_call: TRBJ2-5
clone_size: few
cdr3_aa: CASRDRGGLGTQYF
cdr3_nt: TGTGCCAGCAGGGACAGGGGTGGTTTAGGAACCCAGTACTTC

v_call: TRBV12-3/TRBV12-4
d_call: -
j_call: TRBJ1-3
clone_size: -
cdr3_aa: CASSSTAAGNTIYF
cdr3_nt: TGTGCCAGCAGTTCTACCGCAGCTGGAAACACCATATATTTT

v_call: TRBV15
d_call: -
j_call: TRBJ1-3
clone_size: few
cdr3_aa: CATSRTAGAGTGNTIYF
cdr3_nt: TGTGCCACCAGCAGGACTGCGGGAGCAGGAACTGGAAACACCATATATTTT

v_call: TRBV24-1
d_call: TRBD2
j_call: TRBJ2-5
clone_size: few
cdr3_aa: CATSAGAGAQYF
cdr3_nt: TGTGCCACCAGTGCCGGGGCGGGGGCCCAGTACTTC

v_call: TRBV6-2/TRBV6-3
d_call: -
j_call: TRBJ2-5
clone_size: many
cdr3_aa: CASSLTLGRETQYF
cdr3_nt: TGTGCCAGCAGTTTAACCTTGGGGCGGGAGACCCAGTACTTC

v_call: TRBV19
d_call: -
j_call: TRBJ2-7
clone_size: few
cdr3_aa: CASHGSRDYEQYF
cdr3_nt: TGTGCCAGTCACGGTAGCCGAGATTACGAGCAGTACTTC

v_call: TRBV7-8
d_call: TRBD1
j_call: TRBJ2-2
clone_size: few
cdr3_aa: CASSSGPGGPNTGELFF
cdr3_nt: TGTGCCAGCAGCTCGGGACCAGGGGGCCCGAACACCGGGGAGCTGTTTTTT

v_call: TRBV20-1
d_call: TRBD2
j_call: TRBJ2-3
clone_size: few
cdr3_aa: CSARVRLARPGTQYF
cdr3_nt: TGCAGTGCTAGAGTCCGACTAGCGCGCCCGGGTACGCAGTATTTT

v_call: TRBV6-2/TRBV6-3
d_call: TRBD1
j_call: TRBJ1-5
clone_size: -
cdr3_aa: CASSGQGMGSNQPQHF
cdr3_nt: TGTGCCAGCAGTGGACAGGGGATGGGTAGCAATCAGCCCCAGCATTTT

v_call: TRBV5-4
d_call: TRBD1
j_call: TRBJ2-4
clone_size: many
cdr3_aa: CASTDRQGKTAKNIQYF
cdr3_nt: TGTGCCAGCACCGACAGACAGGGGAAGACGGCCAAAAACATTCAGTACTTC

v_call: TRBV7-2
d_call: -
j_call: TRBJ1-5
clone_size: -
cdr3_aa: CASSRSILSNQPQHF
cdr3_nt: TGTGCCAGCAGCCGGTCAATCCTTAGCAATCAGCCCCAGCATTTT

v_call: TRBV18
d_call: -
j_call: TRBJ2-2
clone_size: many
cdr3_aa: CASSPGAATGELFF
cdr3_nt: TGTGCCAGCTCACCAGGGGCCGCCACCGGGGAGCTGTTTTTT

v_call: TRBV11-2
d_call: -
j_call: TRBJ1-1
clone_size: few
cdr3_aa: CASSLDYRAPQNTEAFF
cdr3_nt: TGTGCCAGCAGCTTAGACTACAGGGCCCCCCAGAACACTGAAGCTTTCTTT

v_call: TRBV18
d_call: TRBD1
j_call: TRBJ1-4
clone_size: -
cdr3_aa: CASSPWTGDNEKLFF
cdr3_nt: TGTGCCAGCTCCCCCTGGACAGGGGATAATGAAAAACTGTTTTTT

v_call: TRBV7-2
d_call: -
j_call: TRBJ2-5
clone_size: many
cdr3_aa: CASSLDGAVRRTQYF
cdr3_nt: TGTGCCAGCAGCTTAGACGGGGCAGTCAGGAGAACCCAGTACTTC

v_call: TRBV4-2
d_call: TRBD1
j_call: TRBJ1-1
clone_size: -
cdr3_aa: CASSQLGQGIESGTEAFF
cdr3_nt: TGTGCCAGCAGCCAATTGGGACAGGGGATTGAGTCTGGCACTGAAGCTTTCTTT

v_call: TRBV5-6
d_call: TRBD2
j_call: TRBJ2-5
clone_size: many
cdr3_aa: CASRVGLAGAETQYF
cdr3_nt: TGTGCCAGCAGGGTGGGACTAGCGGGGGCAGAGACCCAGTACTTC

v_call: TRBV23-1
d_call: -
j_call: TRBJ2-3
clone_size: -
cdr3_aa: CASSNRVADTQYF
cdr3_nt: TGCGCCAGCAGTAACAGGGTTGCGGATACGCAGTATTTT

v_call: TRBV20-1
d_call: -
j_call: TRBJ2-3
clone_size: few
cdr3_aa: CSARVEARTDTQYF
cdr3_nt: TGCAGTGCTAGAGTTGAAGCCCGCACAGATACGCAGTATTTT

v_call: TRBV16
d_call: -
j_call: TRBJ1-4
clone_size: few
cdr3_aa: CASSRGFNEKLFF
cdr3_nt: TGTGCCAGCAGCAGGGGTTTTAATGAAAAACTGTTTTTT

v_call: TRBV6-2/TRBV6-3
d_call: -
j_call: TRBJ1-1
clone_size: few
cdr3_aa: CASKDPDTEAFF
cdr3_nt: TGTGCCAGCAAAGACCCGGACACTGAAGCTTTCTTT

v_call: TRBV6-1
d_call: TRBD1
j_call: TRBJ1-6
clone_size: -
cdr3_aa: CASSGDRVIIRTLHF
cdr3_nt: TGTGCCAGCAGTGGGGACAGGGTGATAATTCGGACCCTCCACTTT

v_call: TRBV5-1
d_call: TRBD2
j_call: TRBJ2-1
clone_size: -
cdr3_aa: CASSWGLADTYNEQFF
cdr3_nt: TGCGCCAGCAGCTGGGGACTAGCGGACACTTACAATGAGCAGTTCTTC

v_call: TRBV4-3
d_call: -
j_call: TRBJ1-2
clone_size: many
cdr3_aa: CASSIAGTPTHGYTF
cdr3_nt: TGCGCCAGCAGCATCGCCGGGACACCGACGCATGGCTACACCTTC

v_call: TRBV11-1
d_call: -
j_call: TRBJ1-1
clone_size: few
cdr3_aa: CASSFPPMNTEAFF
cdr3_nt: TGTGCCAGCAGCTTCCCCCCCATGAACACTGAAGCTTTCTTT

v_call: TRBV7-2
d_call: -
j_call: TRBJ1-5
clone_size: many
cdr3_aa: CASSLAPGAGQPQHF
cdr3_nt: TGTGCCAGCAGCTTAGCCCCGGGGGCGGGTCAGCCCCAGCATTTT

v_call: TRBV5-1
d_call: TRBD2
j_call: TRBJ2-2
clone_size: many
cdr3_aa: CASSWRPGLGGELFF
cdr3_nt: TGCGCCAGCAGCTGGAGACCGGGACTAGGAGGGGAGCTGTTTTTT

v_call: TRBV4-3
d_call: -
j_call: TRBJ1-6
clone_size: many
cdr3_aa: CASSQEGQRFNSPLHF
cdr3_nt: TGCGCCAGCAGCCAAGAGGGCCAGCGATTTAATTCACCCCTCCACTTT

v_call: TRBV2
d_call: TRBD1
j_call: TRBJ2-1
clone_size: -
cdr3_aa: CASTATGRRNEQFF
cdr3_nt: TGTGCCAGCACTGCGACAGGGCGGAGGAATGAGCAGTTCTTC

v_call: TRBV7-9
d_call: TRBD2
j_call: TRBJ2-1
clone_size: few
cdr3_aa: CASLRGGNREQFF
cdr3_nt: TGTGCCAGCTTACGCGGGGGGAACCGTGAGCAGTTCTTC

v_call: TRBV6-2/TRBV6-3
d_call: TRBD1
j_call: TRBJ2-1
clone_size: few
cdr3_aa: CASSYGGQGGKDEQFF
cdr3_nt: TGTGCCAGCAGTTACGGAGGACAGGGTGGAAAGGATGAGCAGTTCTTC

v_call: TRBV29-1
d_call: TRBD2
j_call: TRBJ2-7
clone_size: -
cdr3_aa: CSVVRPSGGEQYF
cdr3_nt: TGCAGCGTTGTCAGACCTAGCGGAGGCGAGCAGTACTTC

v_call: TRBV7-8
d_call: -
j_call: TRBJ2-7
clone_size: few
cdr3_aa: CASSFRADSYEQYF
cdr3_nt: TGTGCCAGCAGCTTCCGTGCAGACAGCTACGAGCAGTACTTC

v_call: TRBV20-1
d_call: -
j_call: TRBJ1-1
clone_size: -
cdr3_aa: CSARVTDRNTEAFF
cdr3_nt: TGCAGTGCTAGGGTGACAGACAGGAACACTGAAGCTTTCTTT

v_call: TRBV9
d_call: -
j_call: TRBJ1-6
clone_size: few
cdr3_aa: CASSVDVGVGNSPLHF
cdr3_nt: TGTGCCAGCAGCGTAGATGTTGGGGTAGGGAATTCACCCCTCCACTTT

v_call: TRBV7-9
d_call: -
j_call: TRBJ1-5
clone_size: -
cdr3_aa: CASSSGTANQPQHF
cdr3_nt: TGTGCCAGCAGCTCGGGGACGGCGAATCAGCCCCAGCATTTT

v_call: TRBV7-3
d_call: -
j_call: TRBJ2-3
clone_size: few
cdr3_aa: CASSFLDDTQYF
cdr3_nt: TGTGCCAGCAGCTTCCTTGATGATACGCAGTATTTT